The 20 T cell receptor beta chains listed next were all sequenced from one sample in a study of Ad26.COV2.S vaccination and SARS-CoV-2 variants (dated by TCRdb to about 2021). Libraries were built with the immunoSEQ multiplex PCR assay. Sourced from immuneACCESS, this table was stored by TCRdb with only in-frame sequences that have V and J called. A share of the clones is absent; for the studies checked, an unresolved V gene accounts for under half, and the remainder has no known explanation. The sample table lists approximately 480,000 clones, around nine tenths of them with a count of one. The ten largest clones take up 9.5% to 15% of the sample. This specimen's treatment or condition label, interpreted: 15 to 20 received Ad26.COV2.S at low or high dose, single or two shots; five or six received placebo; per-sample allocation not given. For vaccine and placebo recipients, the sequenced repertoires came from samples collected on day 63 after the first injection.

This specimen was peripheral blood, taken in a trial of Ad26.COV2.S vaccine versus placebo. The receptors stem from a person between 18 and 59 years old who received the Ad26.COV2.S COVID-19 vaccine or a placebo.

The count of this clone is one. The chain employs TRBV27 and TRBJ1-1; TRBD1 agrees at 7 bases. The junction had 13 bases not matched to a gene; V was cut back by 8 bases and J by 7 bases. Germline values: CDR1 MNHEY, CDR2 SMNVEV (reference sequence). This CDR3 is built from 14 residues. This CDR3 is CASRGVYRGSEAFF. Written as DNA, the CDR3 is TGTGCCAGCCGGGGGGTCTACAGGGGAAGTGAAGCTTTCTTT.

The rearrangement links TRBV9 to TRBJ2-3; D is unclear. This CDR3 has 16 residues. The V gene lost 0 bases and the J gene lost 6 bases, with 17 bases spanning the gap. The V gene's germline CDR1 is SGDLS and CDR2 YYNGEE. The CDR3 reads CASSVAAGGVEDTQYF. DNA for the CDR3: TGTGCCAGCAGCGTAGCAGCAGGTGGGGTTGAGGATACGCAGTATTTT. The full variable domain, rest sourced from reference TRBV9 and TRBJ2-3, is DSGVTQTPKHLITATGQRVTLRCSPRSGDLSVYWYQQSLDQGLQFLIQYYNGEERAKGNILERFSAQQFPDLHSELNLSSLELGDSALYFCASSVAAGGVEDTQYFGPGTRLTVL.

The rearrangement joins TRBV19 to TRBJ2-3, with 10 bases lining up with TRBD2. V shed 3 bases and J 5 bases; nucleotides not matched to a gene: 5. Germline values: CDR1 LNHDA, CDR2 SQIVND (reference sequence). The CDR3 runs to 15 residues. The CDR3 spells CASSMSASGGDTQYF. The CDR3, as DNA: TGTGCCAGTAGTATGTCGGCTAGCGGGGGAGATACGCAGTATTTT.

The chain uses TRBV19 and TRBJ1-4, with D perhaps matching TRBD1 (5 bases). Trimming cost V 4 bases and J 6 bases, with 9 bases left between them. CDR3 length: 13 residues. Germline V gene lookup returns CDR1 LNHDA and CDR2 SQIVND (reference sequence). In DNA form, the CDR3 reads TGTGCCAGTAGTAGGGGCGCAGATGAAAAACTGTTTTTT. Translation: CASSRGADEKLFF.

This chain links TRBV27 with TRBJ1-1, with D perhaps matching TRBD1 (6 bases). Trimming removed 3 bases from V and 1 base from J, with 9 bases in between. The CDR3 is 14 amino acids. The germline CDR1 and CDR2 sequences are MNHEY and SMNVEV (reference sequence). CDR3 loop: CASSLGGWNTEAFF. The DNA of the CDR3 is TGTGCCAGCAGTTTGGGGGGCTGGAACACTGAAGCTTTCTTT.

The CDR3, as DNA: TGTGCCAGCAGCCCCGAGGGGGAAAAACTGTTTTTT. It encodes CASSPEGEKLFF. The rearrangement links TRBV9 to TRBJ1-4, with a weak D call TRBD1 (5 bases). Trimming removed 4 bases at V and 8 bases at J, with 9 bases between. The CDR3 consists of 12 residues. Germline CDR1 and CDR2: SGDLS and YYNGEE.

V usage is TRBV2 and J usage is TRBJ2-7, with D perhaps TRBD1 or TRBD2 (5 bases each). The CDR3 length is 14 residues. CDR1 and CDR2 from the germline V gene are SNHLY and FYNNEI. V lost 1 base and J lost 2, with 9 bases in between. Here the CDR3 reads CASSEVGTAYEQYF. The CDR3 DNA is TGTGCCAGCAGTGAAGTAGGGACGGCCTACGAGCAGTACTTC.

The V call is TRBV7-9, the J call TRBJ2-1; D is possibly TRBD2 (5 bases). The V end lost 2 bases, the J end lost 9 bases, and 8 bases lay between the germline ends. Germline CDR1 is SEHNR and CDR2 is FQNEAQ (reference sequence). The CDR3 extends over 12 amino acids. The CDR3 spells CASSLLAGEQFF. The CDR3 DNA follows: TGTGCCAGCAGCTTACTGGCGGGTGAGCAGTTCTTC.

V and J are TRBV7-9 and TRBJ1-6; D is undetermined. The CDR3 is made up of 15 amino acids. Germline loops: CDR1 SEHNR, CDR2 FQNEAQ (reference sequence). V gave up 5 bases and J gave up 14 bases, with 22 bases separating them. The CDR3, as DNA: TGTGCCAGCAGCCCCGGAGGGATAGCTGGAAGAGCCCTCCACTTT. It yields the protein CASSPGGIAGRALHF. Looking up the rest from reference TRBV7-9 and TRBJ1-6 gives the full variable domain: DTGVSQNPRHKITKRGQNVTFRCDPISEHNRLYWYRQTLGQGPEFLTYFQNEAQLEKSRLLSDRFSAERPKGSFSTLEIQRTEQGDSAMYLCASSPGGIAGRALHFGNGTRLTVT.

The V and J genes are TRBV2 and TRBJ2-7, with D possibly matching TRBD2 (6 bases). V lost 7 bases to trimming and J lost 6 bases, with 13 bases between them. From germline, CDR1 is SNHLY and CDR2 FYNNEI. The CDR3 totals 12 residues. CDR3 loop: CASTEWGVEQYF. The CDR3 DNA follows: TGTGCCAGCACCGAATGGGGGGTCGAGCAGTACTTC.

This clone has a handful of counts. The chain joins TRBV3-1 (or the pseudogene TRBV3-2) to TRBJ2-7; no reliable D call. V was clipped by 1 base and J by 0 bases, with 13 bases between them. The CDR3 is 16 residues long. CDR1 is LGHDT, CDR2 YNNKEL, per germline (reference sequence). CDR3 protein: CASSQVSGESSYEQYF. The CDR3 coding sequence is TGTGCCAGCAGCCAAGTATCAGGTGAAAGCTCCTACGAGCAGTACTTC.

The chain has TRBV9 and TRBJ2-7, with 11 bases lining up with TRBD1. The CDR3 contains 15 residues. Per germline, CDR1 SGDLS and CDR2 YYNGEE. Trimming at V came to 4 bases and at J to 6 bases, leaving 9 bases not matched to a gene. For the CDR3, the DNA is TGTGCCAGCAGCCCCGGACAGGGGGCTAGAGGCGAGCAGTACTTC. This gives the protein CASSPGQGARGEQYF.

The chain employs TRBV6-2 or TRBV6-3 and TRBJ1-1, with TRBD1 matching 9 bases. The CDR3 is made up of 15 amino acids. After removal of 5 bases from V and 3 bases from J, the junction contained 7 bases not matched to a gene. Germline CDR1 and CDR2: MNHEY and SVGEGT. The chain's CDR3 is CASSRDREVDTEAFF. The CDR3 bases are TGTGCCAGCAGTAGGGACAGGGAGGTTGACACTGAAGCTTTCTTT.

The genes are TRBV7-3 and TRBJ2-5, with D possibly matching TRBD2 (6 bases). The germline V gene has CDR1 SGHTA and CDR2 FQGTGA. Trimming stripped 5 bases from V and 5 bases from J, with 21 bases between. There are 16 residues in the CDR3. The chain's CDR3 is CASSPRGGLEKETQYF. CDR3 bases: TGTGCCAGCAGCCCTCGCGGAGGGTTGGAAAAGGAGACCCAGTACTTC. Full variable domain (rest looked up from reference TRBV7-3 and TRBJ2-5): GAGVSQTPSNKVTEKGKYVELRCDPISGHTALYWYRQSLGQGPEFLIYFQGTGAADDSGLPNDRFFAVRPEGSVSTLKIQRTERGDSAVYLCASSPRGGLEKETQYFGPGTRLLVL.

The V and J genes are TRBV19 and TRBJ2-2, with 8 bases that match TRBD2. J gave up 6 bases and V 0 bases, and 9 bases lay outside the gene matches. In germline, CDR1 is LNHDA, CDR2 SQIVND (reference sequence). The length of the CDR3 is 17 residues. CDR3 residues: CASSIEGSGSSAGELFF. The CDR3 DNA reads TGTGCCAGTAGTATAGAGGGGAGCGGGAGTAGCGCCGGGGAGCTGTTTTTT. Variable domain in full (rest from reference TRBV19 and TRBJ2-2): DGGITQSPKYLFRKEGQNVTLSCEQNLNHDAMYWYRQDPGQGLRLIYYSQIVNDFQKGDIAEGYSVSREKKESFPLTVTSAQKNPTAFYLCASSIEGSGSSAGELFFGEGSRLTVL.

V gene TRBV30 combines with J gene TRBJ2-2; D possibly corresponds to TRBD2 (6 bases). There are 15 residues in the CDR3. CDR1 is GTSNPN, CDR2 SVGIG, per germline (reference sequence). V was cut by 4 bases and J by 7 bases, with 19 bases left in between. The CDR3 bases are TGTGCCTGGAAAGGGACGGCCGGGGGTTTCGGGGAGCTGTTTTTT. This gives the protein CAWKGTAGGFGELFF.

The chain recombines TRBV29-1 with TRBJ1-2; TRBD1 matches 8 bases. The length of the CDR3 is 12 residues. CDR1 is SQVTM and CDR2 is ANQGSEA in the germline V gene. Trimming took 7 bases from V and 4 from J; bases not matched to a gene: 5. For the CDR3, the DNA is TGCAGCGATACAGGGGGTCCCTATGGCTACACCTTC. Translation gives CSDTGGPYGYTF. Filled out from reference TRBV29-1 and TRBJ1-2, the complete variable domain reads SAVISQKPSRDICQRGTSLTIQCQVDSQVTMMFWYRQQPGQSLTLIATANQGSEATYESGFVIDKFPISRPNLTFSTLTVSNMSPEDSSIYLCSDTGGPYGYTFGSGTRLTVV.

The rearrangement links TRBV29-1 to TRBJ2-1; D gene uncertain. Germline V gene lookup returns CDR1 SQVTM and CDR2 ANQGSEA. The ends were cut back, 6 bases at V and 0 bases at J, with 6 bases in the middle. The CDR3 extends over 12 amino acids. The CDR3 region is CSVLPSYNEQFF. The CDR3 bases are TGCAGCGTCCTTCCCTCCTACAATGAGCAGTTCTTC.

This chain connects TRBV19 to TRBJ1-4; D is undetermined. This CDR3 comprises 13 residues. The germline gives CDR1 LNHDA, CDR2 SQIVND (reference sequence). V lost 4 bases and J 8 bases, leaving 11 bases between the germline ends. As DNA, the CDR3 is TGTGCCAGTAGTACCTCCGGTGCGGAAAAACTGTTTTTT. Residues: CASSTSGAEKLFF.

The chain's CDR3 is CASSPKPGRVDGYTF. Here the CDR3 DNA reads TGTGCCAGTAGTCCTAAACCGGGGAGGGTGGACGGCTACACCTTC. This rearrangement joins TRBV19 to TRBJ1-2; D gene ambiguous. The CDR3 runs to 15 residues. Germline-derived CDR1 and CDR2 are LNHDA and SQIVND (reference sequence). Trimming cost V 5 bases and J 8 bases, with 21 bases left between them. Together with reference TRBV19 and TRBJ1-2, the CDR3 gives the full variable domain: DGGITQSPKYLFRKEGQNVTLSCEQNLNHDAMYWYRQDPGQGLRLIYYSQIVNDFQKGDIAEGYSVSREKKESFPLTVTSAQKNPTAFYLCASSPKPGRVDGYTFGSGTRLTVV.